This T cell receptor beta chain derives from a study of shared clonotypes between healthy human individuals. Study-level points and caveats: A reduction in generation probabilities was seen for non-shared clonotypes relative to those shared by all four donors. Sharing across four donors was seen in roughly 5% of naive CD4 clonotypes.

In the case of this clone: Its antigen is not known.

Terminally differentiated effector memory CD45RA+ cells were left out of the naive CD8 fraction, which was CD45RO-negative and positively selected for CCR7. V gave up 6 bases and J gave up 1 base; unmatched junction bases: 7. The germline CDR1 and CDR2 sequences are MNHEY and SMNVEV (reference sequence). The CDR3 covers 15 residues. Libraries were prepared by immunoSEQ multiplex PCR; TCRdb keeps only in-frame clonotypes and omits some of them. Of about 2.1 million clones listed, approximately 94% are singletons. The TCR was taken from a man aged 18 to 29 in good health. Some clones in this sample may be carry-over from other donors' samples. Source material: naive CD8+ T cells from PBMCs. This sequence joins TRBV27 and TRBJ1-1; TRBD1 aligns across 8 bases. The CDR3 coding sequence is TGTGCCAGCAGACCCCGGACAGGGCCGAACACTGAAGCTTTCTTT. This gives the protein CASRPRTGPNTEAFF.